One TCR beta chain is described in this entry. The target antigen is unknown. The data belong to a study of blood T cells in healthy people across ages. Study-wide results and limits: Shifts in expanded clonotypes may have been confounded by donor CMV status, which was unknown. Both higher diversity and more naive CD4+ cells marked long-lived donors when set against aged donors.

Through a sample-barcoded 5' primer and a J-beta primer mix, a second PCR was run for about 7 to 12 cycles. Every molecule of cDNA carried a tag from a template-switch adaptor with 12 random nucleotides. TCRdb passed the 5' RACE reads through MiXCR, listing each CDR3 protein once. The sample includes roughly 1.9 million distinct CDR3 sequences, around 40% of them seen just once. This CDR3 is built from 17 residues. The trim removed 2 bases at V and 5 bases at J, leaving 12 bases unmatched. Per the germline V gene, CDR1 is MGHRA and CDR2 is YSYEKL. The rearrangement joins TRBV4-1 to TRBJ2-1, with 7 bases identical to TRBD1. The clonotype originates from a human donor in good health. The source material was blood. CDR3 DNA sequence: TGCGCCAGCAGCCAAAAGACCGGGACAGAGACCGACAATGAGCAGTTCTTC. This translates into CASSQKTGTETDNEQFF.